The 8 T cell receptor beta chains below were found in one sample sequenced in a study of OX40 agonist ivuxolimab in advanced cancers. Method: immunoSEQ multiplex PCR; TCRdb's copy keeps in-frame clones and lacks some. The sample has around 79,000 clones, around 85% seen once; the top ten hold approximately 0.57%. The specimen was CD4+ or CD8+ T cells sorted from blood, collected in a trial of the OX40 agonist ivuxolimab. The receptor source for this set is an adult with an advanced solid tumor such as melanoma, head and neck, liver or kidney cancer.

The chain couples TRBV6-5 to TRBJ1-1; D might be TRBD1 (6 bases). CDR3 size: 12 residues. Germline CDR1 reads MNHEY; CDR2 reads SVGAGI. V was pared by 5 bases and J by 8 bases, with 12 bases between. CDR3 amino acids: CASSSLGAEAFF. Here the CDR3 DNA reads TGTGCCAGCAGTAGTTTGGGGGCCGAAGCTTTCTTT.

This clone was observed once. The gene calls are TRBV7-9 and TRBJ1-6; D perhaps matches TRBD1 (5 bases). Germline CDR1 is SEHNR and CDR2 is FQNEAQ (reference sequence). CDR3 length equals 16 residues. Trimming shortened V by 5 bases and J by 11 bases, and 22 bases separated the two germline ends. The CDR3 loop is CASSQPPVGTLTPLHF. DNA of the CDR3: TGTGCCAGCAGCCAACCCCCTGTAGGGACCTTAACACCCCTCCACTTT.

The rearrangement joins TRBV7-3 to TRBJ2-3, with a weak D call TRBD2 (6 bases). Trimming took 3 bases from V and 4 from J, leaving 17 bases between them. This CDR3 has 16 amino acids. The germline CDR1 and CDR2 sequences are SGHTA and FQGTGA. The CDR3 DNA sequence: TGTGCCAGCAGCTTCCACAGCAACTCGGGGGCAGATACGCAGTATTTT. Protein product: CASSFHSNSGADTQYF.

The chain has TRBV5-6 and TRBJ2-5; D gene uncertain. The length of the CDR3 is 11 residues. V was pared by 2 bases and J by 2 bases, with 1 base between. Germline CDR1 is SGHDT and CDR2 is YYEEEE. CDR3 nucleotides: TGTGCCAGCAGCTTTCAAGAGACCCAGTACTTC. Its protein is CASSFQETQYF.

The chain joins TRBV14 to TRBJ1-6; D unresolved. The length of the CDR3 is 16 residues. From germline, CDR1 is SGHDN and CDR2 FVKESK. The V gene lost 1 base and the J gene lost 9 bases, with 16 bases spanning the gap. CDR3 nucleotides: TGTGCCAGCAGCCAAGGCACACCAGTTATGGGTTCACCCCTCCACTTT. This encodes CASSQGTPVMGSPLHF.

The rearrangement joins TRBV7-9 to TRBJ2-2, with D unclear. V was cut by 7 bases and J by 2 bases, with 14 bases left in between. Germline V gene sequence: CDR1 SEHNR, CDR2 FQNEAQ (reference sequence). The CDR3 totals 15 residues. This chain's CDR3 is CASTSLTPNTGELFF. In nucleotides, the CDR3 is TGTGCCAGCACCTCCCTGACACCTAACACCGGGGAGCTGTTTTTT.

This clone was counted between two and nine times. The CDR3 is CASSEGLGGMNTEAFF. In nucleotides, the CDR3 is TGTGCCAGCAGCGAGGGTTTGGGGGGGATGAACACTGAAGCTTTCTTT. The chain carries TRBV9 and TRBJ1-1, with a tentative D call TRBD1 (5 bases). This CDR3 contains 16 residues. Trimming took 3 bases from V and 0 from J, leaving 15 bases between them. Germline V gene data show CDR1 as SGDLS and CDR2 as YYNGEE.

This clone was detected a few times. The V call is TRBV12-5, the J call TRBJ1-1; the match to TRBD1 covers 7 bases. CDR1 and CDR2 from the germline V gene are LGHNT and FRNRAP. The CDR3 spans 13 residues. J was trimmed by 5 bases and V by 5 bases; bases with no gene match: 5. Written as DNA, the CDR3 is TGTGCTAGTGGTAGGGGGCGCGGAACTGAAGCTTTCTTT. It specifies CASGRGRGTEAFF.